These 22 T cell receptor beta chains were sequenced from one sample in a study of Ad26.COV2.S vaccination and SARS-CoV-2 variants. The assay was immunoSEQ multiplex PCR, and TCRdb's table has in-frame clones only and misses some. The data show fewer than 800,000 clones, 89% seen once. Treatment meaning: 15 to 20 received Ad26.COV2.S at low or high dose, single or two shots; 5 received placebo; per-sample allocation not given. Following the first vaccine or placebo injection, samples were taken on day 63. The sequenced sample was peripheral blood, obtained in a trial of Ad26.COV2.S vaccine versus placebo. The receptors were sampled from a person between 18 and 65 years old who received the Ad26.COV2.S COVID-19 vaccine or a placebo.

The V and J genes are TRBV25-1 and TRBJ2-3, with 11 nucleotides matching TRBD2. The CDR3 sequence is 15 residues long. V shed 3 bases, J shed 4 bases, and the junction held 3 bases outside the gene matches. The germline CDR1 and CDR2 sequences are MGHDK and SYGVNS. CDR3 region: CASSDSGRAADTQYF. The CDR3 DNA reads TGTGCCAGCAGTGATAGCGGGAGGGCCGCAGATACGCAGTATTTT.

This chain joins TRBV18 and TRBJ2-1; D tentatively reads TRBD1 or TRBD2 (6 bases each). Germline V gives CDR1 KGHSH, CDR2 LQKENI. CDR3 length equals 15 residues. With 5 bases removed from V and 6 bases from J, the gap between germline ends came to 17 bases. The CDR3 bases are TGTGCCAGCTCAGGAGGGTTAACGGGGGCCAATGAGCAGTTCTTC. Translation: CASSGGLTGANEQFF.

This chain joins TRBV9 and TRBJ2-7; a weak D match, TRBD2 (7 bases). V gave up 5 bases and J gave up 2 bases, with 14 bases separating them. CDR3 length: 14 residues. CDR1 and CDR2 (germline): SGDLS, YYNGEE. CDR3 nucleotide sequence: TGTGCCAGCAGTAGGGGGAGGGATCCCTACGAGCAGTACTTC. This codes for CASSRGRDPYEQYF.

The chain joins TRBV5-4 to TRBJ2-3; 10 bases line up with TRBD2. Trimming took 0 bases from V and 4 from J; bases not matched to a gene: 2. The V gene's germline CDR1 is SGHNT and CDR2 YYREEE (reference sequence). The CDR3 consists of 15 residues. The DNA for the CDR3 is TGTGCCAGCAGCTTGGTACTAGCGGGACCAGATACGCAGTATTTT. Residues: CASSLVLAGPDTQYF.

CDR3 DNA sequence: TGTGCCACCAGTGCGGCTGGGGGGGTCACTGAAGCTTTCTTT. The encoded protein is CATSAAGGVTEAFF. V is TRBV24-1 and J is TRBJ1-1; a weak D match, TRBD1 (5 bases). The CDR3 is 14 residues long. Germline-derived CDR1 and CDR2 are KGHDR and SFDVKD. The ends were cut back, 5 bases at V and 4 bases at J, with 13 bases in the middle.

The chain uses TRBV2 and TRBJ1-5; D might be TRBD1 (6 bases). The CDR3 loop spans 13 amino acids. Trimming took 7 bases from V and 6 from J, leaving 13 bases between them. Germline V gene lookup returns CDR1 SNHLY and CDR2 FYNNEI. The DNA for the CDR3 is TGTGCCAGCAATCGACAGGCACGTCAGCCCCAGCATTTT. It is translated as CASNRQARQPQHF.

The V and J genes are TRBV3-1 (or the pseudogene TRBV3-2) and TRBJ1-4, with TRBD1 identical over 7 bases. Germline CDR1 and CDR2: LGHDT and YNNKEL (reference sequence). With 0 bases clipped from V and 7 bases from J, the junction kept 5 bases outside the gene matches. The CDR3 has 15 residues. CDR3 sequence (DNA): TGTGCCAGCAGCCAAGATGGTGCAGGGGGTGAAAAACTGTTTTTT. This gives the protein CASSQDGAGGEKLFF.

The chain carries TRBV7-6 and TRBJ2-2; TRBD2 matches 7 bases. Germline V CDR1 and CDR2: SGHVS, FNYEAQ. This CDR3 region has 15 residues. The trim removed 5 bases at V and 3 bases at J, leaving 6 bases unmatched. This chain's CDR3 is CASSAGVAHTGELFF. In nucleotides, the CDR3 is TGTGCCAGCAGCGCGGGGGTTGCCCACACCGGGGAGCTGTTTTTT. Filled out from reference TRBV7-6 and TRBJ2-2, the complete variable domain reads GAGVSQSPRYKVTKRGQDVALRCDPISGHVSLYWYRQALGQGPEFLTYFNYEAQQDKSGLPNDRFSAERPEGSISTLTIQRTEQRDSAMYRCASSAGVAHTGELFFGEGSRLTVL.

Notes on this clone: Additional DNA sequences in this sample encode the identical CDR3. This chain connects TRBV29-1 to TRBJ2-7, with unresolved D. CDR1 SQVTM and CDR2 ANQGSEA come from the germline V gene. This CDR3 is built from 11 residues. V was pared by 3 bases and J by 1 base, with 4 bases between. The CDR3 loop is CSVEDSYEQYF. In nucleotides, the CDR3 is TGCAGCGTTGAGGATTCCTACGAGCAGTACTTC.

For the CDR3, the DNA is TGTGCCAGCAGTTACTTGGAGGACATCAGCAATCAGCCCCAGCATTTT. Translating gives CASSYLEDISNQPQHF. The chain has TRBV6-6 and TRBJ1-5; tentative D call: TRBD1 (5 bases). This CDR3 contains 16 residues. Germline V lookup: CDR1 MNHNY, CDR2 SVGAGI (reference sequence). The V end was cut by 1 base, the J end by 1 base, with 11 bases between.

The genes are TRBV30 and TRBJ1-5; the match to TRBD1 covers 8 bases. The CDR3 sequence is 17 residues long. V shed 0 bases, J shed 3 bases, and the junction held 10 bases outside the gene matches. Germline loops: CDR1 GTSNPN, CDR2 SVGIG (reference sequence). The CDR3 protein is CAWSVRAGGRVNQPQHF. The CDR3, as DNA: TGTGCCTGGAGTGTAAGGGCAGGGGGCCGGGTCAATCAGCCCCAGCATTTT.

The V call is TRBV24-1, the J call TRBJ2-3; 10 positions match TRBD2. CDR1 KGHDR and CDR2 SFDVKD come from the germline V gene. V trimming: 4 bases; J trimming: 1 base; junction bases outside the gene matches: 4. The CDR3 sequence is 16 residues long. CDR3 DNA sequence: TGTGCCACCAGTGAGCCCACTAGCGGGGGCACAGATACGCAGTATTTT. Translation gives CATSEPTSGGTDTQYF.

The CDR3 coding sequence is TGTGCCAGCAGCTTAGCCTATTCGGCGAACACTGAAGCTTTCTTT. Translated, it gives CASSLAYSANTEAFF. The chain employs TRBV7-9 and TRBJ1-1, with no clear D. V was cut by 0 bases and J by 1 base, with 9 bases left in between. The CDR3 runs to 15 residues. Per germline, CDR1 SEHNR and CDR2 FQNEAQ (reference sequence).

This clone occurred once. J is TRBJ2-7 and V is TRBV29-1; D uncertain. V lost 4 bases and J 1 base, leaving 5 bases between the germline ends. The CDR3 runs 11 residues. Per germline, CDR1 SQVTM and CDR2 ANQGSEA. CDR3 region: CSVARSYEQYF. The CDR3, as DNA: TGCAGCGTTGCCAGGTCCTACGAGCAGTACTTC.

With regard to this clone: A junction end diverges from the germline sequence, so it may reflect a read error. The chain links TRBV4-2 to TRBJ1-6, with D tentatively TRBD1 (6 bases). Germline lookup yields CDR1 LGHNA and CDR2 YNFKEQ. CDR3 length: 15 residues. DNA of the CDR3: TGTGCCAGCAACCAACCGGACAGCATTAATTCACCCCTCCACTTT. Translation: CASNQPDSINSPLHF.

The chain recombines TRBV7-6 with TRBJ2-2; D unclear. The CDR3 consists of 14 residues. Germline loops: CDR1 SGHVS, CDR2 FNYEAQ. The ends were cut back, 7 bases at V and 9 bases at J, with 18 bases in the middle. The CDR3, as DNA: TGTGCCAGCACTAAAGAAGGTTTCGGTCGGGAGCTGTTTTTT. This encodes CASTKEGFGRELFF.

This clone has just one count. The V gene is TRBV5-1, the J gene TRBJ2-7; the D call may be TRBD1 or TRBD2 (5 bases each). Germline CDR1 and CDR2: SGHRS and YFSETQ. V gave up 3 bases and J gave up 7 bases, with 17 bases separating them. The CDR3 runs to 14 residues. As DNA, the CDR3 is TGCGCCAGCAGCTGGGGACGCCCCCCGGAAGAGCAGTACTTC. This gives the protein CASSWGRPPEEQYF.

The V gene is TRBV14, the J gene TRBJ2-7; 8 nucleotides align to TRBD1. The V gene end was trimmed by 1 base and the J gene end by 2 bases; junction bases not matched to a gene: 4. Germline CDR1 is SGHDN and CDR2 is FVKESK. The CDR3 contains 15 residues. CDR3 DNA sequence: TGTGCCAGCAGCCAAGGGACAGGGCCAACCTACGAGCAGTACTTC. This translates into CASSQGTGPTYEQYF.

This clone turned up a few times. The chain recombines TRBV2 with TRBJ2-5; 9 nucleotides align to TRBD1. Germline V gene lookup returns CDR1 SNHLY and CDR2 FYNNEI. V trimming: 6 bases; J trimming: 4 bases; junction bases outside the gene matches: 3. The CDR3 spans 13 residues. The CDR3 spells CASRGQGRETQYF. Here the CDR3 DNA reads TGTGCCAGCAGGGGACAGGGCCGAGAGACCCAGTACTTC. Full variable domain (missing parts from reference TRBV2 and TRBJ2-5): EPEVTQTPSHQVTQMGQEVILRCVPISNHLYFYWYRQILGQKVEFLVSFYNNEISEKSEIFDDQFSVERPDGSNFTLKIRSTKLEDSAMYFCASRGQGRETQYFGPGTRLLVL.

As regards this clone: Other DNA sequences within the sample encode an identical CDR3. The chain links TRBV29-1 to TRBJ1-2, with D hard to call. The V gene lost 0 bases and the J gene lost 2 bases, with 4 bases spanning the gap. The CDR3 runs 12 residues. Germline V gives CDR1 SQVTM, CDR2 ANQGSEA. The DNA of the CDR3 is TGCAGCGTTGAAGACAGAAACTATGGCTACACCTTC. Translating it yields CSVEDRNYGYTF.

Written as DNA, the CDR3 is TGTGCCAGCTTAGGACAGGTAATCCAAGAGACCCAGTACTTC. This gives the protein CASLGQVIQETQYF. The gene calls are TRBV6-5 and TRBJ2-5, with TRBD1 identical over 7 bases. The junction had 7 bases not matched to a gene; V was cut back by 8 bases and J by 1 base. CDR1 and CDR2 (germline): MNHEY, SVGAGI. The length of the CDR3 is 14 residues.

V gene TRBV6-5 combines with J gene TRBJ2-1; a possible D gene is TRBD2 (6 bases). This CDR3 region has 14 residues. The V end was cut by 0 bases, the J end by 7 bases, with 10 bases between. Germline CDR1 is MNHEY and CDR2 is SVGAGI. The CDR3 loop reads CASSYSGTLNEQFF. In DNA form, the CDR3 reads TGTGCCAGCAGTTACTCCGGGACTCTAAATGAGCAGTTCTTC.